The table lists the clone carrying this T cell receptor (beta chain) with many counts. The sample belongs to a study of identical twins. Trimming took off 3 bases at V and 8 bases at J, with 14 bases between the two ends. The CDR3 runs 14 residues. With template switching, a universal primer site was added, and the cDNA carried unique molecular identifiers. TCRdb reanalysed the 5' RACE reads using MiXCR and keeps one entry per CDR3 protein. This sample has 540,000 or so distinct CDR3 sequences, with around 22% found just once. This sample was also put to use in a study of yellow fever vaccine responses in identical twins.

The TCR originated in a woman in her late teens or twenties in good health. The gene calls are TRBV12-3 or TRBV12-4 and TRBJ2-1; D is unresolved. The sequenced sample consisted of CD4+ T cells sorted from blood. The CDR3 here is CASSLVPYSDEQFF. In nucleotides, the CDR3 is TGTGCCAGCAGTTTGGTACCTTACAGTGATGAGCAGTTCTTC.